These 26 T cell receptor beta chains were all obtained from the same sample, sequenced in a study of blood T cell repertoires in COVID-19. The method was immunoSEQ multiplex PCR; TCRdb's version includes in-frame clones alone and lacks a portion of them. The sample gives 100,000 to 150,000 clones, around 81% of which show up once; around 4.1% is in the top ten. The sequenced material came from peripheral blood. These receptors came from a woman aged 45-59 years with acute or convalescent COVID-19.

The rearrangement links TRBV3-1 (or the pseudogene TRBV3-2) to TRBJ2-5; 7 bases are shared with TRBD2. The junction had 0 bases not matched to a gene; V was cut back by 4 bases and J by 4 bases. Germline V gives CDR1 LGHDT, CDR2 YNNKEL (reference sequence). The CDR3 has 12 residues. For the CDR3, the DNA is TGTGCCAGCAGCCTAGCGGGAGAGACCCAGTACTTC. This encodes CASSLAGETQYF.

The V call is TRBV2, the J call TRBJ1-5; D unresolved. V was cut by 4 bases and J by 7 bases, with 14 bases left in between. The germline gives CDR1 SNHLY, CDR2 FYNNEI. CDR3 length equals 14 residues. CDR3 nucleotide sequence: TGTGCCAGCAGTGGACAAGGCCCAGGCCAGCCCCAGCATTTT. Protein sequence: CASSGQGPGQPQHF.

The chain combines TRBV19 with TRBJ1-5; tentative D call: TRBD1 (5 bases). Trimming stripped 10 bases from V and 3 bases from J, with 22 bases between. The CDR3 totals 16 residues. Per the germline V gene, CDR1 is LNHDA and CDR2 is SQIVND (reference sequence). CDR3 residues: CATTGRVNGNNQPQHF. The CDR3 nucleotides are TGTGCCACTACGGGCAGGGTCAATGGAAACAATCAGCCCCAGCATTTT.

The J gene is TRBJ1-2, the V gene TRBV5-1; a possible D gene is TRBD1 (5 bases). Germline lookup yields CDR1 SGHRS and CDR2 YFSETQ. The CDR3 sequence is 15 residues long. V lost 0 bases, J lost 2 bases, and 11 bases lay in between. CDR3 sequence (DNA): TGCGCCAGCAGCTTGGAGGTTGGGGGGAACTATGGCTACACCTTC. Protein sequence: CASSLEVGGNYGYTF.

The V gene is TRBV7-6, the J gene TRBJ2-5; the match to TRBD1 covers 7 bases. There are 15 residues in the CDR3. Germline CDR1 is SGHVS and CDR2 is FNYEAQ. The junction had 7 bases not matched to a gene; V was cut back by 1 base and J by 5 bases. The CDR3 loop is CASSLGSTGDETQYF. The DNA for the CDR3 is TGTGCCAGCAGCTTAGGGAGTACAGGGGACGAGACCCAGTACTTC. Full variable domain (rest looked up from reference TRBV7-6 and TRBJ2-5): GAGVSQSPRYKVTKRGQDVALRCDPISGHVSLYWYRQALGQGPEFLTYFNYEAQQDKSGLPNDRFSAERPEGSISTLTIQRTEQRDSAMYRCASSLGSTGDETQYFGPGTRLLVL.

This clone was seen a single time. V gene TRBV18 combines with J gene TRBJ2-5; 8 bases align to TRBD2. This CDR3 comprises 15 residues. J gave up 1 base and V 3 bases, and 4 bases lay outside the gene matches. Germline CDR1 reads KGHSH; CDR2 reads LQKENI. CDR3 sequence reads: CASSPGLGPQETQYF. CDR3 in DNA: TGTGCCAGCTCACCGGGACTAGGCCCCCAAGAGACCCAGTACTTC.

This clone was observed a handful of times. This rearrangement joins TRBV10-3 to TRBJ1-2; D gene ambiguous. CDR1 is ENHRY, CDR2 SYGVKD, per germline. This CDR3 comprises 13 residues. V lost 8 bases to trimming and J lost 4 bases, with 14 bases between them. The CDR3 protein is CAIRAVGSYGYTF. Here the CDR3 DNA reads TGTGCCATCCGGGCCGTAGGGAGCTATGGCTACACCTTC.

This chain joins TRBV5-4 and TRBJ1-1; TRBD1 matches 8 bases. The CDR3 length is 14 residues. Germline V lookup: CDR1 SGHNT, CDR2 YYREEE (reference sequence). J was trimmed by 1 base and V by 5 bases; bases with no gene match: 4. The CDR3, as DNA: TGTGCCAGCAGGACAGGGGCCGAGAACACTGAAGCTTTCTTT. It encodes CASRTGAENTEAFF.

This sequence joins TRBV6-5 and TRBJ1-5; D is perhaps TRBD1 (5 bases). This CDR3 has 14 amino acids. CDR1 is MNHEY and CDR2 is SVGAGI in the germline V gene. V was cut by 6 bases and J by 0 bases, with 9 bases left in between. CDR3 residues: CASRDSYSNQPQHF. The DNA for the CDR3 is TGTGCCAGCAGAGACAGTTATAGCAATCAGCCCCAGCATTTT.

This chain uses TRBV28 with TRBJ1-2; TRBD1 matches 8 bases. There are 17 residues in the CDR3. Germline V gene sequence: CDR1 MDHEN, CDR2 SYDVKM. The V and J ends lost 3 bases and 4 bases, in that order; junction bases with no gene match: 13. CDR3 coding DNA: TGTGCCAGCAGTTTGTCCGATACAGGGGGATCCGTCTATGGCTACACCTTC. As protein: CASSLSDTGGSVYGYTF.

The chain recombines TRBV6-2 or TRBV6-3 with TRBJ2-1; possible D gene TRBD2, 5 bases. Per the germline V gene, CDR1 is MNHEY and CDR2 is SVGEGT. V shed 3 bases and J shed 7 bases, with 13 bases lying between them. This CDR3 has 14 residues. The CDR3 DNA is TGTGCCAGCAGTTATATGGCGGGTGTAAATGAGCAGTTCTTC. Translating gives CASSYMAGVNEQFF.

The rearrangement joins TRBV6-1 to TRBJ2-7, with D possibly being TRBD1 (5 bases). Germline CDR1 MNHNS, CDR2 SASEGT. The CDR3 is 12 amino acids. Trimming took 3 bases from V and 6 from J, leaving 9 bases between them. Here the CDR3 DNA reads TGTGCCAGCAGTGATTTGGGGCCCGAGCAGTACTTC. It codes for CASSDLGPEQYF.

V usage is TRBV7-9 and J usage is TRBJ2-5, with 10 bases identical to TRBD2. V shed 2 bases and J 5 bases; nucleotides not matched to a gene: 5. Germline-derived CDR1 and CDR2 are SEHNR and FQNEAQ (reference sequence). The CDR3 covers 15 residues. The CDR3 reads CASSLTASGGETQYF. CDR3 in DNA: TGTGCCAGCAGCTTAACGGCTAGCGGGGGTGAGACCCAGTACTTC. The full variable domain, with the rest looked up from reference TRBV7-9 and TRBJ2-5, is DTGVSQNPRHKITKRGQNVTFRCDPISEHNRLYWYRQTLGQGPEFLTYFQNEAQLEKSRLLSDRFSAERPKGSFSTLEIQRTEQGDSAMYLCASSLTASGGETQYFGPGTRLLVL.

In nucleotides, the CDR3 is TGTGCTAGTGCCCCTCCGGGACAGAGCTCCTACAATGAGCAGTTCTTC. Its translation is CASAPPGQSSYNEQFF. The chain recombines TRBV12-5 with TRBJ2-1, with 7 bases identical to TRBD1. The V gene end was trimmed by 7 bases and the J gene end by 0 bases; junction bases not matched to a gene: 9. The CDR3 runs to 16 residues. Germline loops: CDR1 LGHNT, CDR2 FRNRAP.

The genes are TRBV4-2 and TRBJ1-2, with D unresolved. Germline values: CDR1 LGHNA, CDR2 YNFKEQ. Trimming took 1 base from V and 7 from J, leaving 10 bases between them. CDR3 length: 13 amino acids. The chain's CDR3 is CASSQVEGFGYTF. Here the CDR3 DNA reads TGTGCCAGCAGCCAAGTAGAGGGATTTGGCTACACCTTC.

The table lists this clone with a few counts. This sequence joins TRBV6-5 and TRBJ1-5; a possible D gene is TRBD1 (5 bases). The germline CDR1 and CDR2 sequences are MNHEY and SVGAGI. V was shortened by 8 bases and J by 2 bases, with 16 bases between the two germline ends. The CDR3 spans 15 residues. CDR3 protein: CASALTGVGNQPQHF. The CDR3 nucleotides are TGTGCCAGCGCATTAACGGGGGTAGGCAATCAGCCCCAGCATTTT.

This clone appeared once. The V gene is TRBV7-2, the J gene TRBJ2-7; no definite D call. Trimming removed 2 bases from V and 0 bases from J, with 11 bases in between. CDR1 and CDR2 from the germline V gene are SGHTA and FQGNSA. The CDR3 has 15 amino acids. The CDR3 DNA is TGTGCCAGCAGCTTATCCCCGGGTGGCTCCTACGAGCAGTACTTC. It codes for CASSLSPGGSYEQYF.

The chain couples TRBV19 to TRBJ2-1; D possibly corresponds to TRBD2 (5 bases). Per the germline V gene, CDR1 is LNHDA and CDR2 is SQIVND (reference sequence). The CDR3 is 13 residues long. Deletions cut 7 bases from V and 4 bases from J, with 11 bases between. The CDR3 is CASTFSGYNEQFF. DNA for the CDR3: TGTGCCAGTACCTTCAGCGGTTACAATGAGCAGTTCTTC.

The rearrangement uses TRBV19 and TRBJ1-6; 11 positions match TRBD1. The CDR3 spans 15 residues. Germline trimming cut 5 bases from V and 9 bases from J; bases unmatched to any gene: 6. Germline CDR1 and CDR2: LNHDA and SQIVND (reference sequence). The CDR3 reads CASSPTGQGASPLHF. As DNA, the CDR3 is TGTGCCAGTAGTCCTACAGGACAGGGGGCTTCACCCCTCCACTTT.

The rearrangement links TRBV11-1 to TRBJ2-1, with 7 nucleotides matching TRBD2. CDR3 length: 15 amino acids. Germline V lookup: CDR1 SGHAT, CDR2 FQDESV (reference sequence). In nucleotides, the CDR3 is TGTGCTACTCATCCGGGGGGAAGCTCCTACAATGAGCAGTTCTTC. Its protein product is CATHPGGSSYNEQFF.

This clone was counted between two and nine times. The chain joins TRBV3-1 (or the pseudogene TRBV3-2) to TRBJ2-2, with 12 bases aligning to TRBD2. CDR3 length: 16 amino acids. Germline CDR1 is LGHDT and CDR2 is YNNKEL (reference sequence). J was trimmed by 7 bases and V by 4 bases; bases with no gene match: 7. The CDR3: CASSLWTSGIDGELFF. The CDR3 DNA sequence: TGTGCCAGCAGCCTGTGGACTAGCGGGATTGACGGGGAGCTGTTTTTT.

In its sample, this clone was seen once. The chain links TRBV5-5 to TRBJ1-5, with D perhaps TRBD1 (6 bases). Germline lookup yields CDR1 SGHKS and CDR2 YYEKEE (reference sequence). CDR3 length: 13 residues. The ends were cut back, 4 bases at V and 9 bases at J, with 14 bases in the middle. The CDR3 nucleotides are TGTGCCAGCAGCCCACAGGGTCCCGGGCCCCAGCATTTT. Translated, it gives CASSPQGPGPQHF.

The chain uses TRBV28 and TRBJ1-2, with 7 nucleotides matching TRBD1. The CDR3 is made up of 16 amino acids. Germline trimming cut 6 bases from V and 4 bases from J; bases unmatched to any gene: 14. Germline CDR1 is MDHEN and CDR2 is SYDVKM. The CDR3 sequence: CASSLPGRGVGYGYTF. The CDR3 DNA reads TGTGCCAGCAGCCTCCCGGGCAGGGGGGTGGGCTATGGCTACACCTTC.

The sample holds a few counts of this clone. This chain connects TRBV3-1 (or the pseudogene TRBV3-2) to TRBJ2-7, with D unresolved. The CDR3 is 11 amino acids. Germline CDR1 is LGHDT and CDR2 is YNNKEL (reference sequence). Trimming took off 4 bases at V and 3 bases at J, with 4 bases between the two ends. In nucleotides, the CDR3 is TGTGCCAGCAGCCTTTACTACGAGCAGTACTTC. Its protein product is CASSLYYEQYF.

J is TRBJ2-5 and V is TRBV7-6; 7 bases are shared with TRBD2. The germline CDR1 and CDR2 sequences are SGHVS and FNYEAQ. The CDR3 extends over 15 amino acids. Trimming took 0 bases from V and 5 from J; bases not matched to a gene: 6. In DNA, the CDR3 is TGTGCCAGCAGCTTAGCGGGGGGGAGTTTGGAGACCCAGTACTTC. Protein sequence: CASSLAGGSLETQYF.

V gene TRBV5-4 combines with J gene TRBJ2-2; 8 bases are a match to TRBD1. The CDR3 runs 16 residues. Looked up from germline, CDR1 is SGHNT and CDR2 is YYREEE (reference sequence). Germline trimming cut 3 bases from V and 0 bases from J; bases unmatched to any gene: 4. This CDR3 reads CASSSGQGPNTGELFF. CDR3 sequence (DNA): TGTGCCAGCAGCTCAGGACAGGGACCGAACACCGGGGAGCTGTTTTTT.